These 9 T cell receptor beta chains were all obtained from the same sample, sequenced in a study of T-cell reconstitution after alpha-beta-depleted transplantation in children. TCRbeta library preparation incorporated unique molecular identifiers. TCRdb reanalysed the PCR reads using MiXCR and keeps one entry per CDR3 protein. The sample holds about 610,000 distinct CDR3 sequences; roughly a tenth are singletons and the top ten take less than 5%. Sample: PBMCs from the stem cell graft donor, taken from the stem cell graft. The origin of the receptors is a human donor who donated a stem cell graft to a child with acute myeloid leukemia.

This chain joins TRBV20-1 and TRBJ2-7, with 10 bases that match TRBD2. Germline loops: CDR1 DFQATT, CDR2 SNEGSKA (reference sequence). This CDR3 has 15 amino acids. V was pared by 2 bases and J by 6 bases, with 10 bases of the junction left unmatched. CDR3 in amino acids: CSARTRASGSSEQYF. For the CDR3, the DNA is TGCAGTGCTAGAACGAGGGCTAGCGGGAGTAGCGAGCAGTACTTC.

This clonotype was found many times. V and J are TRBV29-1 and TRBJ2-7; D is possibly TRBD2 (6 bases). Per the germline V gene, CDR1 is SQVTM and CDR2 is ANQGSEA. Trimming stripped 4 bases from V and 1 base from J, with 11 bases between. The CDR3 length is 13 residues. CDR3 amino acids: CSVVRLASYEQYF. The CDR3 DNA reads TGCAGCGTTGTTAGGCTAGCGTCCTACGAGCAGTACTTC.

The chain has TRBV15 and TRBJ2-5; D unclear. The length of the CDR3 is 19 residues. Germline CDR1 and CDR2: LNHNV and YYDKDF (reference sequence). Trimming pared 0 bases from V and 1 base from J, leaving 21 bases between. The CDR3, as DNA: TGTGCCACCAGCAGAGATCCCACAACGGCCCGTGATTGCCAAGAGACCCAGTACTTC. Translation: CATSRDPTTARDCQETQYF.

Here the CDR3 DNA reads TGTGCCAGCTCACCCCAAGGACAGGGAGGGGACGAGCAGTACTTC. It encodes CASSPQGQGGDEQYF. This sequence joins TRBV18 and TRBJ2-7; TRBD1 might be the D (8 bases). The CDR3 covers 15 residues. Germline V lookup: CDR1 KGHSH, CDR2 LQKENI. V lost 3 bases and J 5 bases, leaving 17 bases between the germline ends.

This clonotype has a handful of counts. The V gene is TRBV2, the J gene TRBJ1-3; D gene uncertain. The V gene lost 6 bases and the J gene lost 0 bases, with 9 bases spanning the gap. Germline lookup yields CDR1 SNHLY and CDR2 FYNNEI. The CDR3 is 14 amino acids. The CDR3 DNA sequence: TGTGCCAGCAGACCGACCATCTCTGGAAACACCATATATTTT. This sequence encodes CASRPTISGNTIYF.

This rearrangement joins TRBV6-2 or TRBV6-3 to TRBJ1-4; 7 bases are shared with TRBD1. The germline V gene encodes CDR1 MNHEY and CDR2 SVGEGT. The CDR3 is 14 amino acids. V lost 6 bases and J lost 3; bases outside the gene matches: 4. CDR3 nucleotides: TGTGCCAGCAGAACTGGGACAGCTAATGAAAAACTGTTTTTT. Translated, it gives CASRTGTANEKLFF.

This clonotype turned up a few times. CDR3 sequence: CASSQDSGTSGRPQFF. CDR3 DNA sequence: TGCGCCAGCAGCCAAGATTCGGGGACTAGCGGGAGGCCGCAGTTCTTC. The rearrangement uses TRBV4-3 and TRBJ2-1, with 15 bases fitting TRBD2. The CDR3 contains 16 residues. Looked up from germline, CDR1 is LGHNA and CDR2 is YSLEER. After removal of 0 bases from V and 12 bases from J, the junction contained 6 bases not matched to a gene.

In its sample, this clonotype was seen a few times. This chain uses TRBV7-6 with TRBJ2-3; D is uncertain. V was shortened by 1 base and J by 6 bases, with 8 bases between the two germline ends. Germline CDR1 and CDR2: SGHVS and FNYEAQ. CDR3 length: 13 residues. The CDR3 DNA reads TGTGCCAGCAGCTTAGAAGTTAGGGATACGCAGTATTTT. It translates to CASSLEVRDTQYF.

This clonotype was observed a handful of times. The V and J genes are TRBV29-1 and TRBJ2-3; 7 bases line up with TRBD1. CDR1 and CDR2 from the germline V gene are SQVTM and ANQGSEA. The CDR3 has 17 amino acids. Losses at the gene ends were 1 base for V and 0 bases for J; bases not matched to a gene: 10. CDR3 in amino acids: CSVEGVMRQGSTDTQYF. CDR3 nucleotide sequence: TGCAGCGTTGAAGGAGTAATGAGACAGGGAAGCACAGATACGCAGTATTTT.